Presented here are 6 T cell receptor beta chains from one specimen sequenced in a study of shared clonotypes between healthy human individuals. Some clones are missing from TCRdb's copy, which holds only in-frame ones; the method was immunoSEQ multiplex PCR. The profile shows 110,000 or so clones, around 65% of them singletons. Sample: memory CD8+ T cells sorted from blood. Subset of the sample: CD45RO+ cells pooled with CCR7-negative TemRA cells. The receptors shown here come from a woman aged 30 to 39 in good health.

The CDR3 sequence: CASSVGLAGGENEQFF. As DNA, the CDR3 is TGTGCCAGCAGCGTGGGACTAGCGGGAGGGGAAAATGAGCAGTTCTTC. The chain links TRBV9 to TRBJ2-1, with 16 bases lining up with TRBD2. CDR1 and CDR2 (germline): SGDLS, YYNGEE. Losses at the gene ends were 2 bases for V and 7 bases for J; bases not matched to a gene: 3. The CDR3 is 16 amino acids.

The chain employs TRBV28 and TRBJ2-7, with unresolved D. The V end was cut by 3 bases, the J end by 4 bases, with 13 bases between. The CDR3 spans 14 residues. The germline V gene has CDR1 MDHEN and CDR2 SYDVKM. CDR3 sequence: CASSFRHTEYEQYF. The CDR3 nucleotides are TGTGCCAGCAGTTTCCGACACACTGAATACGAGCAGTACTTC.

The DNA of the CDR3 is TGTGCCAGCATCCGCGAGCGGGATCGGTACGAGCAGTACTTC. Protein product: CASIRERDRYEQYF. V is TRBV6-1 and J is TRBJ2-7; 7 bases are a match to TRBD2. The CDR3 has 14 residues. V was pared by 7 bases and J by 4 bases, with 10 bases of the junction left unmatched. The V gene's germline CDR1 is MNHNS and CDR2 SASEGT.

The chain combines TRBV27 with TRBJ1-5; TRBD1 aligns across 7 bases. CDR3 size: 15 residues. Per germline, CDR1 MNHEY and CDR2 SMNVEV (reference sequence). V gave up 6 bases and J gave up 4 bases; unmatched junction bases: 9. The CDR3 loop is CASSRGTAENQPQHF. For the CDR3, the DNA is TGTGCCAGCAGCCGCGGGACAGCAGAAAATCAGCCCCAGCATTTT.

The chain uses TRBV18 and TRBJ1-1; D is perhaps TRBD1 (6 bases). The CDR3 runs 17 residues. Germline CDR1 and CDR2: KGHSH and LQKENI. Trimming cost V 0 bases and J 0 bases, with 14 bases left between them. In nucleotides, the CDR3 is TGTGCCAGCTCACCACCGAAGGGGGGCGGCTTGAACACTGAAGCTTTCTTT. Translated: CASSPPKGGGLNTEAFF.

This clone has at least ten counts. The rearrangement uses TRBV5-3 and TRBJ1-5; D is unresolved. TRBV5-3 is annotated as an ORF whose role is uncertain. The CDR3 consists of 16 residues. Between the trimmed V and J ends, which lost 2 bases and 5 bases, there was a span of 17 bases. The CDR3 DNA sequence: TGTGCCAGAAGCTTAACACCAGTTTTAGGGCATCAGCCCCAGCATTTT. The encoded protein is CARSLTPVLGHQPQHF.